One sample yielded the 25 T cell receptor beta chains listed below, sequenced in a study of blood T cell repertoires in COVID-19. Repertoires were generated with immunoSEQ multiplex PCR, while TCRdb's copy carries only in-frame clones and drops some. Altogether fewer than 80,000 clones are present, 85% to 90% being singletons, with the ten largest covering almost 5%. Specimen: peripheral blood. These receptors originate from a woman aged 45-65 years with active COVID-19.

The chain employs TRBV9 and TRBJ1-3; D gene uncertain. Germline V gene lookup returns CDR1 SGDLS and CDR2 YYNGEE. The ends were cut back, 1 base at V and 6 bases at J, with 14 bases in the middle. CDR3 length: 15 residues. Written as DNA, the CDR3 is TGTGCCAGCAGCGTACTTACGGGTCCCCAAAACACCATATATTTT. Its translation is CASSVLTGPQNTIYF.

V gene TRBV29-1 combines with J gene TRBJ2-3; tentative D call: TRBD1 (6 bases). The CDR3 consists of 14 residues. V lost 8 bases, J lost 1 base, and 16 bases lay in between. Germline V gene lookup returns CDR1 SQVTM and CDR2 ANQGSEA. The CDR3 DNA sequence: TGCAGCTCGACCAGGGGCCGCGGCACAGATACGCAGTATTTT. Its translation: CSSTRGRGTDTQYF.

The chain is built from TRBV5-6 and TRBJ1-1; D call uncertain. CDR1 is SGHDT and CDR2 is YYEEEE in the germline V gene. This CDR3 has 15 residues. Trimming removed 0 bases from V and 0 bases from J, with 9 bases in between. The CDR3 spells CASSLERALNTEAFF. In DNA, the CDR3 is TGTGCCAGCAGCTTGGAGAGGGCTTTGAACACTGAAGCTTTCTTT.

This chain uses TRBV6-5 with TRBJ1-6; possible D gene TRBD1, 5 bases. The CDR3 consists of 15 residues. V lost 1 base and J lost 7, with 11 bases in between. Germline CDR1 reads MNHEY; CDR2 reads SVGAGI. For the CDR3, the DNA is TGTGCCAGCAGTTACTTCCAGGGTACCAATTCACCCCTCCACTTT. This encodes CASSYFQGTNSPLHF.

The V call is TRBV24-1, the J call TRBJ1-2, with D perhaps matching TRBD1 (6 bases). CDR1 and CDR2 (germline): KGHDR, SFDVKD. The V gene lost 6 bases and the J gene lost 5 bases, with 18 bases spanning the gap. CDR3 length: 15 amino acids. The CDR3 DNA is TGTGCCACCAGTCCCGCCTCACAGGGACGTTATGGCTACACCTTC. This translates into CATSPASQGRYGYTF.

The gene calls are TRBV11-2 and TRBJ1-5, with 7 bases lining up with TRBD1. V gave up 4 bases and J gave up 6 bases; unmatched junction bases: 9. Germline CDR1 and CDR2: SGHAT and FQNNGV. The CDR3 is 15 amino acids. The CDR3 coding sequence is TGTGCCAGCAGCTCCCTGACAGGGATAGGTCAGCCCCAGCATTTT. It yields the protein CASSSLTGIGQPQHF.

This clone was recorded only once. The chain recombines TRBV19 with TRBJ2-7; D perhaps matches TRBD1 (6 bases). Germline CDR1 LNHDA, CDR2 SQIVND (reference sequence). The CDR3 length is 13 residues. Trimming took 5 bases from V and 2 from J, leaving 10 bases between them. The CDR3 nucleotides are TGTGCCAGTAGTTCGACAGGAGCCTACGAGCAGTACTTC. Amino acid sequence: CASSSTGAYEQYF. Variable domain in full (rest from reference TRBV19 and TRBJ2-7): DGGITQSPKYLFRKEGQNVTLSCEQNLNHDAMYWYRQDPGQGLRLIYYSQIVNDFQKGDIAEGYSVSREKKESFPLTVTSAQKNPTAFYLCASSSTGAYEQYFGPGTRLTVT.

The V call is TRBV28, the J call TRBJ1-3; weak D call: TRBD1 (6 bases). The CDR3 extends over 16 amino acids. Germline V gene data show CDR1 as MDHEN and CDR2 as SYDVKM. Between the trimmed V and J ends, which lost 6 bases and 4 bases, there was a span of 19 bases. The DNA for the CDR3 is TGTGCCAGCAGAGCACCCGGACAGTCCTTCGGAAACACCATATATTTT. This sequence encodes CASRAPGQSFGNTIYF.

This chain uses TRBV18 with TRBJ1-1, with 7 bases matching TRBD1. Germline values: CDR1 KGHSH, CDR2 LQKENI. There are 14 residues in the CDR3. V lost 4 bases and J lost 1; bases outside the gene matches: 3. This CDR3 reads CASSLGTANTEAFF. For the CDR3, the DNA is TGTGCCAGCTCACTCGGGACAGCGAACACTGAAGCTTTCTTT.

The chain employs TRBV11-2 and TRBJ1-6, with 7 bases identical to TRBD1. V lost 3 bases to trimming and J lost 9 bases; unmatched junction nucleotides: 5. Per the germline V gene, CDR1 is SGHAT and CDR2 is FQNNGV. The CDR3 runs to 14 residues. CDR3 residues: CASSLGTDGSPLHF. CDR3 nucleotide sequence: TGTGCCAGCAGCTTGGGGACAGATGGTTCACCCCTCCACTTT.

V and J are TRBV6-6 and TRBJ1-1, with a weak D call TRBD1 (6 bases). Deletions cut 2 bases from V and 6 bases from J, with 10 bases between. This CDR3 spans 13 amino acids. Germline V lookup: CDR1 MNHNY, CDR2 SVGAGI (reference sequence). The CDR3 reads CASSYGAGAEAFF. CDR3 DNA sequence: TGTGCCAGCAGTTACGGGGCAGGGGCTGAAGCTTTCTTT.

The chain joins TRBV7-6 to TRBJ2-6; TRBD1 aligns across 10 bases. This CDR3 has 18 residues. V shed 5 bases, J shed 4 bases, and the junction held 11 bases outside the gene matches. In germline, CDR1 is SGHVS, CDR2 FNYEAQ. The CDR3 protein is CASSPGGQGFGGANVLTF. The CDR3 DNA reads as TGTGCCAGCAGCCCGGGGGGACAGGGGTTTGGAGGGGCCAACGTCCTGACTTTC.

This clone was counted once. This chain connects TRBV30 to TRBJ2-6, with TRBD1 matching over 9 bases. Germline loops: CDR1 GTSNPN, CDR2 SVGIG (reference sequence). The CDR3 totals 17 residues. The trim removed 3 bases at V and 1 base at J, leaving 7 bases unmatched. Here the CDR3 DNA reads TGTGCCTGGAGCCGGGACAGGGCACTTTCTGGGGCCAACGTCCTGACTTTC. It is translated as CAWSRDRALSGANVLTF.

The gene calls are TRBV25-1 and TRBJ2-1, with 15 bases that match TRBD2. Germline CDR1 is MGHDK and CDR2 is SYGVNS. This CDR3 is 16 amino acids long. The junction had 5 bases not matched to a gene; V was cut back by 2 bases and J by 9 bases. The CDR3 loop is CASSERTSGRVPEQFF. CDR3 DNA sequence: TGTGCCAGCAGTGAAAGGACTAGCGGGAGGGTCCCTGAGCAGTTCTTC. Full variable domain (rest looked up from reference TRBV25-1 and TRBJ2-1): EADIYQTPRYLVIGTGKKITLECSQTMGHDKMYWYQQDPGMELHLIHYSYGVNSTEKGDLSSESTVSRIRTEHFPLTLESARPSHTSQYLCASSERTSGRVPEQFFGPGTRLTVL.

The chain links TRBV19 to TRBJ2-5, with 12 positions matching TRBD2. V shed 8 bases and J 5 bases; nucleotides not matched to a gene: 9. The CDR3 sequence is 15 residues long. Looked up from germline, CDR1 is LNHDA and CDR2 is SQIVND (reference sequence). DNA for the CDR3: TGTGCCAGTCGACCGACTAGCGGGAGACTGGAGACCCAGTACTTC. Its translation: CASRPTSGRLETQYF.

The chain couples TRBV7-6 to TRBJ1-2, with 10 positions matching TRBD1. This CDR3 spans 15 amino acids. The V gene's germline CDR1 is SGHVS and CDR2 FNYEAQ. Trimming at V came to 3 bases and at J to 4 bases, leaving 5 bases not matched to a gene. This chain's CDR3 is CASSFRDRGSYGYTF. The CDR3, as DNA: TGTGCCAGCAGCTTCAGGGACAGGGGATCCTATGGCTACACCTTC.

This chain links TRBV28 with TRBJ1-2, with D possibly matching TRBD1 (5 bases). CDR3 length: 13 amino acids. The germline V gene has CDR1 MDHEN and CDR2 SYDVKM. V lost 6 bases, J lost 2 bases, and 10 bases lay in between. The CDR3 spells CASRGGSNYGYTF. The CDR3, as DNA: TGTGCCAGCAGGGGGGGTTCCAACTATGGCTACACCTTC.

This rearrangement joins TRBV12-3 or TRBV12-4 to TRBJ1-4; the D is unclear. The CDR3 contains 11 residues. V lost 3 bases and J 7 bases, leaving 3 bases between the germline ends. The CDR3 DNA sequence: TGTGCCAGCAGTTTCGGTGAAAAACTGTTTTTT. Its protein product is CASSFGEKLFF.

The chain uses TRBV24-1 and TRBJ2-3; TRBD1 is a possible D gene (6 bases). This CDR3 is 12 amino acids long. Germline V gives CDR1 KGHDR, CDR2 SFDVKD. Trimming removed 3 bases from V and 11 bases from J, with 11 bases in between. The chain's CDR3 is CATSDRGSGQYF. CDR3 in DNA: TGTGCCACCAGTGATAGGGGGTCGGGGCAGTATTTT.

The sample holds one count of this clone. The rearrangement joins TRBV6-6 to TRBJ1-3; D possibly corresponds to TRBD1 (6 bases). V gave up 5 bases and J gave up 0 bases, with 11 bases separating them. This CDR3 has 15 amino acids. Germline V gives CDR1 MNHNY, CDR2 SVGAGI (reference sequence). The CDR3 coding sequence is TGTGCCAGCAGTCTCGACAGGTACTCTGGAAACACCATATATTTT. As protein: CASSLDRYSGNTIYF.

The rearrangement joins TRBV27 to TRBJ1-5, with D possibly matching TRBD1 (6 bases). Germline CDR1 is MNHEY and CDR2 is SMNVEV (reference sequence). This CDR3 contains 15 residues. V dropped 10 bases and J dropped 6 bases, with 22 bases sitting between them. The CDR3 reads CATRERGGAGQPQHF. CDR3 sequence (DNA): TGTGCCACTCGAGAAAGGGGGGGCGCGGGTCAGCCCCAGCATTTT.

The chain joins TRBV27 to TRBJ2-1, with 9 bases aligning to TRBD2. V shed 3 bases and J 8 bases; nucleotides not matched to a gene: 8. Germline V gene data show CDR1 as MNHEY and CDR2 as SMNVEV (reference sequence). The CDR3 covers 15 residues. CDR3 DNA sequence: TGTGCCAGCAGTTTGATGGCGGGAGGGCCCTATGAGCAGTTCTTC. It is translated as CASSLMAGGPYEQFF.

The chain recombines TRBV27 with TRBJ2-3; a possible D gene is TRBD2 (6 bases). The CDR3 is 14 residues long. Germline assignment: CDR1 MNHEY and CDR2 SMNVEV (reference sequence). Trimming shortened V by 0 bases and J by 10 bases, and 14 bases separated the two germline ends. Here the CDR3 reads CASSLSWGGGAQYF. The CDR3 DNA follows: TGTGCCAGCAGTTTATCTTGGGGCGGAGGGGCGCAGTATTTT.

The rearrangement joins TRBV9 to TRBJ1-2, with D tentatively TRBD1 (5 bases). Between the trimmed V and J ends, which lost 0 bases and 4 bases, there was a span of 10 bases. Germline V gives CDR1 SGDLS, CDR2 YYNGEE. The CDR3 contains 14 residues. CDR3 in DNA: TGTGCCAGCAGCGTAGGTCAGGGCCCCTATGGCTACACCTTC. This translates into CASSVGQGPYGYTF. The full variable domain, in which reference TRBV9 and TRBJ1-2 provide the parts outside the CDR3, is DSGVTQTPKHLITATGQRVTLRCSPRSGDLSVYWYQQSLDQGLQFLIQYYNGEERAKGNILERFSAQQFPDLHSELNLSSLELGDSALYFCASSVGQGPYGYTFGSGTRLTVV.

The chain links TRBV7-9 to TRBJ1-3; D is undetermined. V lost 1 base to trimming and J lost 2 bases, with 6 bases between them. CDR1 is SEHNR, CDR2 FQNEAQ, per germline (reference sequence). The CDR3 has 14 amino acids. The CDR3 loop is CASSLGGTGNTIYF. The CDR3 DNA follows: TGTGCCAGCAGCTTAGGCGGGACTGGAAACACCATATATTTT.